The 30 T cell receptor beta chains below all came from one sample that was sequenced in a study of Graves' ophthalmopathy and Graves' hyperthyroidism. RNA transcripts provided the template for amplifying TCR beta CDR3 regions. HTBI primers were used in a first-round RT-PCR, which preceded a second-round multiplex PCR. TCRdb re-analysed the multiplex PCR reads in MiXCR, keeping a single row per CDR3 protein. This sample carries 300,000 to 400,000 distinct CDR3 sequences, about a sixth of them seen once, and the ten largest clones take 9% to 15%. The sample consisted of peripheral blood. The receptor source for this set is an adult man with Graves' ophthalmopathy.

This clonotype was counted a few times. This chain joins TRBV29-1 and TRBJ2-5; weak D call: TRBD1 (5 bases). Deletions cut 5 bases from V and 3 bases from J, with 10 bases between. CDR1 and CDR2 from the germline V gene are SQVTM and ANQGSEA. The CDR3 covers 12 residues. DNA of the CDR3: TGCAGCGTTTCGTCAGGGAAAGAGACCCAGTACTTC. It specifies CSVSSGKETQYF.

This clonotype was picked up a small number of times. The V and J genes are TRBV6-5 and TRBJ1-2; D gene ambiguous. Trimming left V 7 bases short and J 7 bases short, with 10 bases between. Germline V gene lookup returns CDR1 MNHEY and CDR2 SVGAGI. The CDR3 is 11 amino acids. DNA of the CDR3: TGTGCCAGCATGTCCGTCTTTGGCTACACCTTC. Its protein product is CASMSVFGYTF.

The rearrangement links TRBV4-2 to TRBJ2-7; D unclear. V lost 0 bases, J lost 6 bases, and 15 bases lay in between. Germline V lookup: CDR1 LGHNA, CDR2 YNFKEQ. This CDR3 is 15 amino acids long. The CDR3 coding sequence is TGTGCCAGCAGCCAAGAAGCACCGCCCATCTCCGAGCAGTACTTC. Translating gives CASSQEAPPISEQYF.

This clonotype was observed many times. The chain links TRBV11-2 to TRBJ2-7; a weak D match, TRBD1 (6 bases). Germline V gene lookup returns CDR1 SGHAT and CDR2 FQNNGV. Trimming shortened V by 9 bases and J by 1 base, and 13 bases separated the two germline ends. This CDR3 has 13 residues. CDR3 in DNA: TGTGCCAGTTCGGGACACTTATCCTACGAGCAGTACTTC. Amino acid sequence: CASSGHLSYEQYF.

In this sample, this clonotype turned up many times. The chain employs TRBV30 and TRBJ1-2; D is perhaps TRBD1 (6 bases). This CDR3 spans 13 amino acids. Per germline, CDR1 GTSNPN and CDR2 SVGIG (reference sequence). The V end was cut by 3 bases, the J end by 8 bases, with 16 bases between. This CDR3 is CAWRESGVRGYTF. The CDR3 region has the DNA TGTGCCTGGAGGGAATCAGGGGTACGCGGCTACACCTTC.

This clonotype showed up many times. The chain has TRBV12-5 and TRBJ2-2; TRBD1 aligns across 8 bases. V lost 2 bases, J lost 5 bases, and 10 bases stayed unmatched. The CDR3 runs 17 residues. Germline V gives CDR1 LGHNT, CDR2 FRNRAP. Here the CDR3 reads CASGLSAGGVRTGELFF. The CDR3 bases are TGTGCTAGTGGTTTGTCGGCAGGGGGCGTAAGGACCGGGGAGCTGTTTTTT.

The rearrangement joins TRBV4-1 to TRBJ2-7; 8 bases fit TRBD2. Losses at the gene ends were 1 base for V and 2 bases for J; bases not matched to a gene: 1. The CDR3 loop spans 14 amino acids. Germline V gene data show CDR1 as MGHRA and CDR2 as YSYEKL. The CDR3 sequence: CASSQVAGTYEQYF. For the CDR3, the DNA is TGCGCCAGCAGCCAAGTAGCGGGAACCTACGAGCAGTACTTC.

This CDR3 is CASSTTRYEAFF. CDR3 DNA sequence: TGTGCCAGCAGCACCACCCGTTATGAAGCTTTCTTT. The chain combines TRBV11-2 with TRBJ1-1, with unresolved D. The CDR3 runs to 12 residues. V was shortened by 5 bases and J by 7 bases, with 11 bases between the two germline ends. Looked up from germline, CDR1 is SGHAT and CDR2 is FQNNGV.

This clonotype was seen more than once but under ten times. It may be a read error: a sequence one base away is much more abundant. This chain uses TRBV29-1 with TRBJ2-7; the D gene is possibly TRBD2 (5 bases). This CDR3 comprises 12 residues. Between the trimmed V and J ends, which lost 7 bases and 3 bases, there was a span of 13 bases. Looked up from germline, CDR1 is SQVTM and CDR2 is ANQGSEA. CDR3 region: CSAGGAVYEQYF. The DNA of the CDR3 is TGCAGCGCCGGAGGAGCGGTCTACGAGCAGTACTTC.

This clonotype was detected many times. The chain combines TRBV11-2 with TRBJ1-1; D ambiguous. Trimming shortened V by 2 bases and J by 0 bases, and 19 bases separated the two germline ends. The CDR3 covers 18 residues. Germline V gene data show CDR1 as SGHAT and CDR2 as FQNNGV. In DNA form, the CDR3 reads TGTGCCAGCAGCTTATTTCCCCTTGGGGAAGAGGTGAACACTGAAGCTTTCTTT. Its translation: CASSLFPLGEEVNTEAFF.

This clonotype appeared many times. J is TRBJ2-6 and V is TRBV2; unclear D gene. The CDR3 consists of 12 residues. The germline V and J ends were trimmed by 5 bases and 5 bases, with 4 bases remaining between them. Germline CDR1 and CDR2: SNHLY and FYNNEI. For the CDR3, the DNA is TGTGCCAGCAGTCTTAGGGCCAACGTCCTGACTTTC. It translates to CASSLRANVLTF.

This clonotype has ten or more counts. This chain's CDR3 is CASSLTDRYYTF. The CDR3 DNA reads as TGTGCCAGCAGCTTAACCGACAGATACTACACCTTC. The chain employs TRBV7-8 and TRBJ1-2; weak D call: TRBD1 (5 bases). Looked up from germline, CDR1 is SGHVS and CDR2 is FQNEAQ. V lost 2 bases and J 10 bases, leaving 11 bases between the germline ends. The CDR3 is 12 residues long.

This clonotype was recorded at least ten times. The genes are TRBV11-2 and TRBJ2-3; 10 bases line up with TRBD2. The CDR3 sequence is 16 residues long. From germline, CDR1 is SGHAT and CDR2 FQNNGV. After removal of 1 base from V and 5 bases from J, the junction contained 6 bases not matched to a gene. Written as DNA, the CDR3 is TGTGCCAGCAGCTTAGGAGCGGGAGGGCCTCGAGATACGCAGTATTTT. This codes for CASSLGAGGPRDTQYF.

This clonotype was detected ten times or more. This sequence joins TRBV5-1 and TRBJ1-1; D perhaps matches TRBD1 (6 bases). The CDR3 contains 14 residues. Germline CDR1 SGHRS, CDR2 YFSETQ. V was cut by 0 bases and J by 5 bases, with 11 bases left in between. The CDR3 coding sequence is TGCGCCAGCAGCTTGGAAGGGGGTTTGACTGAAGCTTTCTTT. Encoded protein: CASSLEGGLTEAFF.

This clonotype was detected only a few times. The chain couples TRBV11-2 to TRBJ2-2; D gene uncertain. Trimming cost V 2 bases and J 1 base, with 14 bases left between them. This CDR3 has 17 amino acids. Germline V CDR1 and CDR2: SGHAT, FQNNGV. CDR3 sequence: CASSLWPRRQNTGELFF. As DNA, the CDR3 is TGTGCCAGCAGCTTATGGCCCCGGCGTCAGAACACCGGGGAGCTGTTTTTT.

This clonotype was observed many times. The chain couples TRBV13 to TRBJ2-2, with a tentative D call TRBD1 (5 bases). The CDR3 runs 16 residues. With 5 bases removed from V and 4 bases from J, the gap between germline ends came to 17 bases. Per the germline V gene, CDR1 is PRHDT and CDR2 is FYEKMQ (reference sequence). As DNA, the CDR3 is TGTGCCAGCAGCACAAGACAGAAAACCTCCACCGGGGAGCTGTTTTTT. Protein: CASSTRQKTSTGELFF.

This clonotype was picked up many times. J is TRBJ1-1 and V is TRBV29-1; D perhaps matches TRBD1 (5 bases). The germline CDR1 and CDR2 sequences are SQVTM and ANQGSEA. This CDR3 is built from 13 residues. V dropped 4 bases and J dropped 0 bases, with 9 bases sitting between them. CDR3 bases: TGCAGCGTTGTCCACAGGATGAACACTGAAGCTTTCTTT. Protein product: CSVVHRMNTEAFF.

The genes are TRBV12-5 and TRBJ2-7, with TRBD1 matching 10 bases. CDR1 LGHNT and CDR2 FRNRAP come from the germline V gene. This CDR3 has 17 residues. The trim removed 1 base at V and 2 bases at J, leaving 8 bases unmatched. In nucleotides, the CDR3 is TGTGCTAGTGGTTTGGCGACCGGGACAGGGGTAGCCTACGAGCAGTACTTC. Protein sequence: CASGLATGTGVAYEQYF.

This clonotype was recorded many times. V gene TRBV6-2 or TRBV6-3 combines with J gene TRBJ2-7; unclear D gene. Trimming stripped 4 bases from V and 3 bases from J, with 10 bases between. The length of the CDR3 is 13 residues. Germline V gene lookup returns CDR1 MNHEY and CDR2 SVGEGT. The CDR3 region has the DNA TGTGCCAGCAGTTTCGAGATCAACTACGAGCAGTACTTC. Amino acids: CASSFEINYEQYF.

This clonotype came up a few times. V and J are TRBV6-4 and TRBJ2-7, with TRBD1 identical over 8 bases. With 5 bases clipped from V and 5 bases from J, the junction kept 20 bases outside the gene matches. The CDR3 covers 18 residues. Germline loops: CDR1 MRHNA, CDR2 SNTAGT. The CDR3 DNA reads TGTGCCAGCAGTAGACCTCGTGGACAGGGACGTAAGGCGGACGAGCAGTACTTC. Amino acids: CASSRPRGQGRKADEQYF.

This clonotype was seen ten or more times. V and J are TRBV7-2 and TRBJ2-5; the match to TRBD1 covers 9 bases. The CDR3 covers 16 residues. J gave up 2 bases and V 0 bases, and 4 bases lay outside the gene matches. The germline V gene has CDR1 SGHTA and CDR2 FQGNSA. The DNA for the CDR3 is TGTGCCAGCAGCTTAGCGCTCGGGACAGGGCAAGAGACCCAGTACTTC. Amino acids: CASSLALGTGQETQYF. Together with reference TRBV7-2 and TRBJ2-5, the CDR3 gives the full variable domain: GAGVSQSPSNKVTEKGKDVELRCDPISGHTALYWYRQSLGQGLEFLIYFQGNSAPDKSGLPSDRFSAERTGGSVSTLTIQRTQQEDSAVYLCASSLALGTGQETQYFGPGTRLLVL.

At least ten counts were recorded for this clonotype. The chain couples TRBV20-1 to TRBJ1-1; D possibly corresponds to TRBD1 (5 bases). The V and J ends lost 8 bases and 3 bases respectively, with 13 bases between them. CDR3 length equals 12 residues. CDR1 and CDR2 from the germline V gene are DFQATT and SNEGSKA (reference sequence). CDR3 DNA: TGCAGTACCCCGGAAGGGGACACTGAAGCTTTCTTT. Amino acids: CSTPEGDTEAFF.

This clonotype was recorded many times. V usage is TRBV12-3 or TRBV12-4 and J usage is TRBJ2-7; TRBD1 matches at 8 bases. The CDR3 contains 15 residues. V lost 5 bases, J lost 0 bases, and 6 bases stayed unmatched. The CDR3 protein is CASSGRTGISYEQYF. CDR3 nucleotides: TGTGCCAGCAGTGGACGGACAGGGATCTCCTACGAGCAGTACTTC.

This clonotype was detected ten times or more. The rearrangement uses TRBV19 and TRBJ2-7; 8 nucleotides agree with TRBD2. Germline trimming cut 3 bases from V and 4 bases from J; bases unmatched to any gene: 8. CDR1 and CDR2 (germline): LNHDA, SQIVND (reference sequence). CDR3 length: 15 amino acids. In nucleotides, the CDR3 is TGTGCCAGTAGTATTTTTAGCGGGATATCGTACGAGCAGTACTTC. It yields the protein CASSIFSGISYEQYF. The variable domain in full, completed from reference TRBV19 and TRBJ2-7, reads DGGITQSPKYLFRKEGQNVTLSCEQNLNHDAMYWYRQDPGQGLRLIYYSQIVNDFQKGDIAEGYSVSREKKESFPLTVTSAQKNPTAFYLCASSIFSGISYEQYFGPGTRLTVT.

Many counts were recorded for this clonotype. The rearrangement links TRBV5-1 to TRBJ1-3; D is perhaps TRBD1 (5 bases). CDR3 size: 14 residues. Germline CDR1 and CDR2: SGHRS and YFSETQ. The V gene lost 4 bases and the J gene lost 3 bases, with 11 bases spanning the gap. CDR3 in DNA: TGCGCCAGCAGCGAGGGACCGGTTGGAAACACCATATATTTT. Protein: CASSEGPVGNTIYF. The full variable domain, rest sourced from reference TRBV5-1 and TRBJ1-3, is KAGVTQTPRYLIKTRGQQVTLSCSPISGHRSVSWYQQTPGQGLQFLFEYFSETQRNKGNFPGRFSGRQFSNSRSEMNVSTLELGDSALYLCASSEGPVGNTIYFGEGSWLTVV.

This clonotype was observed many times. The chain carries TRBV29-1 and TRBJ1-1; perhaps TRBD1 as D (6 bases). The CDR3 extends over 12 amino acids. Germline lookup yields CDR1 SQVTM and CDR2 ANQGSEA. DNA of the CDR3: TGCAGTTGGGGGCAACGCGGCACTGAAGCTTTCTTT. Its translation is CSWGQRGTEAFF.

Regarding this clonotype: This may come from a read error, since a much larger clone is one base off. This chain connects TRBV9 to TRBJ2-5; D may be TRBD2 (6 bases). Looked up from germline, CDR1 is SGDLS and CDR2 is YYNGEE. Trimming shortened V by 3 bases and J by 1 base, and 16 bases separated the two germline ends. The CDR3 is made up of 16 amino acids. The CDR3, as DNA: TGTGCCAGCAGCGCAGCTTTAGCGGACCCCCAAGAGACCCAGTACTTC. Translating it yields CASSAALADPQETQYF.

This clonotype was observed at least ten times. The CDR3 loop is CASSPPGQRAYEQYF. CDR3 nucleotide sequence: TGTGCCAGCAGTCCTCCGGGACAGCGAGCCTACGAGCAGTACTTC. The chain links TRBV6-7 to TRBJ2-7, with TRBD1 identical over 7 bases. TRBV6-7 is an open reading frame, and its role is uncertain. V lost 5 bases, J lost 2 bases, and 9 bases stayed unmatched. This CDR3 comprises 15 residues.

This clonotype was found many times. The V and J genes are TRBV7-8 and TRBJ2-7; D is unclear. The CDR3 totals 13 residues. CDR1 and CDR2 (germline): SGHVS, FQNEAQ. Between the trimmed V and J ends, which lost 5 bases and 6 bases, there was a span of 14 bases. As DNA, the CDR3 is TGTGCCAGCAGCACGGCGGCCCCGGCCGAGCAGTACTTC. It specifies CASSTAAPAEQYF. The complete variable domain, with remaining parts taken from reference TRBV7-8 and TRBJ2-7, reads GAGVSQSPRYKVAKRGQDVALRCDPISGHVSLFWYQQALGQGPEFLTYFQNEAQLDKSGLPSDRFFAERPEGSVSTLKIQRTQQEDSAVYLCASSTAAPAEQYFGPGTRLTVT.

This clonotype was found a few times. The V gene is TRBV5-1, the J gene TRBJ2-5; possibly TRBD1 for D (6 bases). CDR3 size: 16 residues. Deletions cut 6 bases from V and 5 bases from J, with 23 bases between. In germline, CDR1 is SGHRS, CDR2 YFSETQ. Here the CDR3 reads CASTTDAVGAGETQYF. DNA of the CDR3: TGCGCCAGCACCACCGATGCCGTGGGGGCGGGTGAGACCCAGTACTTC. The whole variable domain, remainder taken from reference TRBV5-1 and TRBJ2-5, is KAGVTQTPRYLIKTRGQQVTLSCSPISGHRSVSWYQQTPGQGLQFLFEYFSETQRNKGNFPGRFSGRQFSNSRSEMNVSTLELGDSALYLCASTTDAVGAGETQYFGPGTRLLVL.